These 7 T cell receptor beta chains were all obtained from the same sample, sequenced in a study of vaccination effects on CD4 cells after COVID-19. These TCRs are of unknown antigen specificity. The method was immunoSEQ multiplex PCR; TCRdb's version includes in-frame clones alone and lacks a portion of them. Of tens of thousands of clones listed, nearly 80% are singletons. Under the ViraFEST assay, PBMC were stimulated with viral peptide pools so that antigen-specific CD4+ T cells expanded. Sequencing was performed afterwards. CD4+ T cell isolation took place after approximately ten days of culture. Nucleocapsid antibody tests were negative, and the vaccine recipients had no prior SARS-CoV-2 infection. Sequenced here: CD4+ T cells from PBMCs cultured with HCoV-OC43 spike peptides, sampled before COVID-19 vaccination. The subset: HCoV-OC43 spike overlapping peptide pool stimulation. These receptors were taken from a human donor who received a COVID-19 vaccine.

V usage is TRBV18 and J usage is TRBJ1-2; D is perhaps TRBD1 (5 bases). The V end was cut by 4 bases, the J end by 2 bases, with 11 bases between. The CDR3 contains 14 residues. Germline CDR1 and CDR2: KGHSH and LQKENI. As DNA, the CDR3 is TGTGCCAGCTCACAGATTCGACAGAACTATGGCTACACCTTC. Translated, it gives CASSQIRQNYGYTF.

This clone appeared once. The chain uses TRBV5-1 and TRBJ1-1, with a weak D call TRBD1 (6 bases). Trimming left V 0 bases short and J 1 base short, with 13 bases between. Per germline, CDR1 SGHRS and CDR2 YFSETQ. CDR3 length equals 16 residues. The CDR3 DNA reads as TGCGCCAGCAGCTTGGCCGGAGGACAGAGGAACACTGAAGCTTTCTTT. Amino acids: CASSLAGGQRNTEAFF.

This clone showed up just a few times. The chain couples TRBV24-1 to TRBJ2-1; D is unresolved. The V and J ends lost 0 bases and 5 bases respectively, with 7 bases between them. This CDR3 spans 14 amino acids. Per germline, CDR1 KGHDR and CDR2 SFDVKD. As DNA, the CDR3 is TGTGCCACCAGTGATTTGAACTTTAACAATGAGCAGTTCTTC. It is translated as CATSDLNFNNEQFF.

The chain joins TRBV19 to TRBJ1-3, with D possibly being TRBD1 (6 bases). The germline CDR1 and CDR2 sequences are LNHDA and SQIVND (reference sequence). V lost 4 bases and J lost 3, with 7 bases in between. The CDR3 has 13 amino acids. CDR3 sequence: CASSTTGGNTIYF. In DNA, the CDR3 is TGTGCCAGTAGTACGACAGGTGGAAACACCATATATTTT.

As DNA, the CDR3 is TGCGCCAGCAGCTTGGGGGAGGGGGGTCGATACGAGCAGTACGTC. It codes for CASSLGEGGRYEQYV. J is TRBJ2-7 and V is TRBV5-1, with D tentatively TRBD2 (7 bases). Trimming left V 0 bases short and J 4 bases short, with 14 bases between. Germline lookup yields CDR1 SGHRS and CDR2 YFSETQ. The CDR3 runs 15 residues.

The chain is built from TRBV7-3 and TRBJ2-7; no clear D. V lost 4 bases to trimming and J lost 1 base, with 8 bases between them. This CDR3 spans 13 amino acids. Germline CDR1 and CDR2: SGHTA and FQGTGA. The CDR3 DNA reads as TGTGCCAGCAGCTCCCCCCTTTCCTACGAGCAGTACGTC. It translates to CASSSPLSYEQYV.

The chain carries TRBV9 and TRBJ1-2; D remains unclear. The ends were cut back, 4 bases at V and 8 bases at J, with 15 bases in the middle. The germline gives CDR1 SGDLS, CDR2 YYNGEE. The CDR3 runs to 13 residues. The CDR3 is CASSPEPFLGYTF. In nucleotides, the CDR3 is TGTGCCAGCAGCCCGGAACCCTTCCTAGGCTACACCTTC.